Given below is one T cell receptor beta chain in context. Its antigen is unknown. This sample was taken from a study of T-cell memory formation after mild COVID-19. Study results and caveats: Shrinking CD4+ clones resided mostly in CM and EM, and CD8+ ones in EMRA. Contracting clones from day 15 to 85 showed balanced CD4/CD8; later expanders favored CD4+.

The CDR3 totals 12 residues. With 3 bases removed from V and 6 bases from J, the gap between germline ends came to 11 bases. The germline V gene encodes CDR1 SQVTM and CDR2 ANQGSEA. TCRdb used MiXCR to reprocess the 5' RACE reads, holding one entry per CDR3 protein. The sample has around 100,000 distinct CDR3 sequences, about 20% seen once; the top ten hold approximately 40%. The chain has TRBV29-1 and TRBJ2-5; maybe TRBD1 (5 bases). The TCR comes from a man aged 18 to 29 who had mild COVID-19 (a few samples of this study predate the infection). Cell type and time point are not known. The sequencing sample was made of PBMCs or a T cell subset sorted from them (not recorded which). The CDR3 DNA reads as TGCAGCGTTGAGGGTATGGGGCAGACCCAGTACTTC. This translates into CSVEGMGQTQYF. Filled out from reference TRBV29-1 and TRBJ2-5, the complete variable domain reads SAVISQKPSRDICQRGTSLTIQCQVDSQVTMMFWYRQQPGQSLTLIATANQGSEATYESGFVIDKFPISRPNLTFSTLTVSNMSPEDSSIYLCSVEGMGQTQYFGPGTRLLVL.